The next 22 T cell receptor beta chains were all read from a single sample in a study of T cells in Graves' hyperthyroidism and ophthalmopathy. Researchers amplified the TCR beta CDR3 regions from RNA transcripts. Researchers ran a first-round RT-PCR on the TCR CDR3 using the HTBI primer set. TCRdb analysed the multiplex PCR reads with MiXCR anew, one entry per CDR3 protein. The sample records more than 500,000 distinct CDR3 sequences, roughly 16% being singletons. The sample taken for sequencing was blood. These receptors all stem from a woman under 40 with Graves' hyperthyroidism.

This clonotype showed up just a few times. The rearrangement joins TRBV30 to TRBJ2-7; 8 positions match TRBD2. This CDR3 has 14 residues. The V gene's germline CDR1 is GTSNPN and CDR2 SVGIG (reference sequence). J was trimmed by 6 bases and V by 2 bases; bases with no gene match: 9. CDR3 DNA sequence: TGTGCCTGGAGTATGGGGACTAGGATCTCCGAGCAGTACTTC. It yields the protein CAWSMGTRISEQYF.

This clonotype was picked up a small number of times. The CDR3 loop is CSPRDSSWNTEAFF. The CDR3 bases are TGCAGTCCGCGGGACTCTTCGTGGAACACTGAAGCTTTCTTT. This chain links TRBV20-1 with TRBJ1-1; D may be TRBD1 (5 bases). The CDR3 extends over 14 amino acids. Germline values: CDR1 DFQATT, CDR2 SNEGSKA (reference sequence). V shed 8 bases and J shed 1 base, with 17 bases lying between them.

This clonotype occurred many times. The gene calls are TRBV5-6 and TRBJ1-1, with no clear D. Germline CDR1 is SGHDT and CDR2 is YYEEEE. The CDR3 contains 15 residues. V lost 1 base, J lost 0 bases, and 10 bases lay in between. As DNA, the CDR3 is TGTGCCAGCAGCTTGCTTAGGGAGATGAACACTGAAGCTTTCTTT. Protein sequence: CASSLLREMNTEAFF. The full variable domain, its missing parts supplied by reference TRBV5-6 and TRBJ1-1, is DAGVTQSPTHLIKTRGQQVTLRCSPKSGHDTVSWYQQALGQGPQFIFQYYEEEERQRGNFPDRFSGHQFPNYSSELNVNALLLGDSALYLCASSLLREMNTEAFFGQGTRLTVV.

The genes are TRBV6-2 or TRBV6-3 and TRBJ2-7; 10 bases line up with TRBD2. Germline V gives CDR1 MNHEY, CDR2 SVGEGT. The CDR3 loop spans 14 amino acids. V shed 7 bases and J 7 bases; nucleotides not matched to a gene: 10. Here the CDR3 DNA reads TGTGCCAGCACCCGCGGCCCTAGCGGGGGAGAGCAGTACTTC. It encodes CASTRGPSGGEQYF.

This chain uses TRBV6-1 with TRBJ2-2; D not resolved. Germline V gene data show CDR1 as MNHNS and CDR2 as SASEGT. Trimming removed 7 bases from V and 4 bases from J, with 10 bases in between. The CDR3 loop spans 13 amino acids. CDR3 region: CASIKAGTGELFF. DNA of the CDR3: TGTGCCAGCATCAAAGCAGGCACCGGGGAGCTGTTTTTT.

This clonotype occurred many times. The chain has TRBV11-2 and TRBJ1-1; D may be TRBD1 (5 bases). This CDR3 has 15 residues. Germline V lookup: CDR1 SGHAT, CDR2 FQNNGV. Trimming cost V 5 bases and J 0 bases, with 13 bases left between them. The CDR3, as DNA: TGTGCCAGCAGCAACCTCGTGGGGGTGAACACTGAAGCTTTCTTT. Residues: CASSNLVGVNTEAFF.

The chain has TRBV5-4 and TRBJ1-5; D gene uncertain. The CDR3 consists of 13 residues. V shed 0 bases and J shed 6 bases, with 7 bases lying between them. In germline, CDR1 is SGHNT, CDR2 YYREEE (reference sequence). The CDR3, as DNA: TGTGCCAGCAGCTTGGATATGGGTCAGCCCCAGCATTTT. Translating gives CASSLDMGQPQHF.

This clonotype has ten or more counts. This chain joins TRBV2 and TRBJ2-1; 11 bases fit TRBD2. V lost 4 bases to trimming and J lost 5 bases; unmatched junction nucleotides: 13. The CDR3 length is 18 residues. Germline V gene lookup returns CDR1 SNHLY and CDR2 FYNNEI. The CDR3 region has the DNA TGTGCCAGCAGTGCCGCGGGATCTGGGACTAGCGGCAACAATGAGCAGTTCTTC. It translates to CASSAAGSGTSGNNEQFF.

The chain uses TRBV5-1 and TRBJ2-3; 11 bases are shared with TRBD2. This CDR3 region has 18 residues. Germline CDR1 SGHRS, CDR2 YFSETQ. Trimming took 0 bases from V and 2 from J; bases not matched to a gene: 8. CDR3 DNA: TGCGCCAGCAGCTTGGGGCTAGCGGGAGGCTCACCCACAGATACGCAGTATTTT. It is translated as CASSLGLAGGSPTDTQYF.

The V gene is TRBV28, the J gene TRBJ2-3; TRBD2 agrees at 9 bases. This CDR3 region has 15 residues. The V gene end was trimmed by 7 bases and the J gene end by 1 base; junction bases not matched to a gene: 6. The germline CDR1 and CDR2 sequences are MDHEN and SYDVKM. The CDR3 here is CASNRRLAGTDTQYF. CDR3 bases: TGTGCCAGCAATAGGCGACTAGCGGGCACAGATACGCAGTATTTT.

The CDR3 is CASSALTAGVNAQYF. The CDR3 nucleotides read TGCGCCAGCAGCGCCTTAACGGCAGGGGTGAATGCGCAGTATTTT. This rearrangement joins TRBV5-1 to TRBJ2-3; D perhaps matches TRBD1 (6 bases). CDR3 length: 15 residues. V was cut by 4 bases and J by 10 bases, with 22 bases left in between. The germline V gene has CDR1 SGHRS and CDR2 YFSETQ.

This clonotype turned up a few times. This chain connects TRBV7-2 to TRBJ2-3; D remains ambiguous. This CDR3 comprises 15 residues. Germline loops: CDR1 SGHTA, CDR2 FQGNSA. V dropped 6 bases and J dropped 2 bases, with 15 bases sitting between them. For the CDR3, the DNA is TGTGCCAGCAGTTTTAGCTCAGACCTCACAGATACGCAGTATTTT. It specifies CASSFSSDLTDTQYF.

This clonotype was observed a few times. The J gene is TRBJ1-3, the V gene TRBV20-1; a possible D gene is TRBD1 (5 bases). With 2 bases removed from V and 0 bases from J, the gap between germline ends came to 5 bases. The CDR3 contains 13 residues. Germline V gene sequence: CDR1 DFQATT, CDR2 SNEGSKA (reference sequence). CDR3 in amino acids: CSARRGSGNTIYF. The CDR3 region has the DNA TGCAGTGCTAGAAGGGGCTCTGGAAACACCATATATTTT.

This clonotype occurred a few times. The CDR3 nucleotides read TGCAGTGCCAAGACTAGCGGGAGGAACGGTGAGCAGTTCTTC. The encoded protein is CSAKTSGRNGEQFF. The chain recombines TRBV20-1 with TRBJ2-1; 13 bases align to TRBD2. CDR3 length equals 14 residues. The V gene's germline CDR1 is DFQATT and CDR2 SNEGSKA (reference sequence). Losses at the gene ends were 6 bases for V and 9 bases for J; bases not matched to a gene: 8.

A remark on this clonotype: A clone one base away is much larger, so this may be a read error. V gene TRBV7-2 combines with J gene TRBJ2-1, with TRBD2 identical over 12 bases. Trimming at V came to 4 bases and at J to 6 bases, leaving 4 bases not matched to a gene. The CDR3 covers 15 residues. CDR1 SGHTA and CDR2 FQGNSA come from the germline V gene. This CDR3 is CASSSLAGGSNEQFF. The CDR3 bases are TGTGCCAGCAGCTCCCTAGCGGGAGGGTCCAATGAGCAGTTCTTC. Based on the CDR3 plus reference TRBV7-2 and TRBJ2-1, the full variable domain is GAGVSQSPSNKVTEKGKDVELRCDPISGHTALYWYRQSLGQGLEFLIYFQGNSAPDKSGLPSDRFSAERTGGSVSTLTIQRTQQEDSAVYLCASSSLAGGSNEQFFGPGTRLTVL.

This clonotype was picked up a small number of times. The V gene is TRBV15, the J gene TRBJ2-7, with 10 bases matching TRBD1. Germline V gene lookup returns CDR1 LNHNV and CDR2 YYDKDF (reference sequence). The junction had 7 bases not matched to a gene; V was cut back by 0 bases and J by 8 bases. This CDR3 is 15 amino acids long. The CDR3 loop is CATSREGRTGGQQYF. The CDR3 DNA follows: TGTGCCACCAGCAGAGAGGGGCGGACAGGGGGTCAGCAGTACTTC.

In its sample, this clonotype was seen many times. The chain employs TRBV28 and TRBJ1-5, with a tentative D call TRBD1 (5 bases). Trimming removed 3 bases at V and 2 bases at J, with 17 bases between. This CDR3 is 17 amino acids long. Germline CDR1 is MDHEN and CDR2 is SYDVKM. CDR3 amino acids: CASSFGAGVLGNQPQHF. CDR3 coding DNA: TGTGCCAGCAGTTTCGGAGCGGGGGTTCTGGGCAATCAGCCCCAGCATTTT.

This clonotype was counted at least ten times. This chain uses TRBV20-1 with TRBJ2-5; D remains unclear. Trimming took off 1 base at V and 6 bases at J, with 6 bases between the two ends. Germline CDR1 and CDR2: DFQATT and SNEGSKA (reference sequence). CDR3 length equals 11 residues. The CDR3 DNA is TGCAGTGCTAGAGTCTCAAAGACCCAGTACTTC. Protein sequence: CSARVSKTQYF.

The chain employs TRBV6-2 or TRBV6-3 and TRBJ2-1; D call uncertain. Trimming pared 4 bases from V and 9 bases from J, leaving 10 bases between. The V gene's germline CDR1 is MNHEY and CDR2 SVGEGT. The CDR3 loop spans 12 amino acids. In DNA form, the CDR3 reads TGTGCCAGCAGTTCCCCACCGCGTGAGCAGTTCTTC. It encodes CASSSPPREQFF.

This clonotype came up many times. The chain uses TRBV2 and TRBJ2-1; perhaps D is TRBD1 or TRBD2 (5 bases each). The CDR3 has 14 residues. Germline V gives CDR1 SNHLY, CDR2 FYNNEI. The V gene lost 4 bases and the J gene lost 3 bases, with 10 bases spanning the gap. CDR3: CASSVWGNYNEQFF. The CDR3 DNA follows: TGTGCCAGCAGTGTCTGGGGGAACTACAATGAGCAGTTCTTC.

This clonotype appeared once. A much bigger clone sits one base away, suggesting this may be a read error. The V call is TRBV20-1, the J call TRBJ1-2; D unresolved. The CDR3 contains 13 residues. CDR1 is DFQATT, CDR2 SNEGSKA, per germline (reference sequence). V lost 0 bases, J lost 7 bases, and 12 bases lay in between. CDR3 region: CSARDWRRPGYTF. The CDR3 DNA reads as TGCAGTGCTAGAGATTGGAGGAGGCCTGGCTACACCTTC.

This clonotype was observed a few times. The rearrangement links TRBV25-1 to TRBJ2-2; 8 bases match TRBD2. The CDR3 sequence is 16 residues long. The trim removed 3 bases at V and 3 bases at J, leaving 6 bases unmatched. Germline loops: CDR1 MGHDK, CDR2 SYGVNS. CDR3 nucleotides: TGTGCCAGCAGTGACCAATCTAGCGGGTACACCGGGGAGCTGTTTTTT. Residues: CASSDQSSGYTGELFF.